A single sample gave rise to the 18 T cell receptor beta chains below, sequenced in a study of CD8 T cells in Susac syndrome. An amount of RNA that ranged from roughly 0.5 to 1 ug was reverse transcribed with random hexamers. One entry per CDR3 protein results from TCRdb running MiXCR on the immunoSEQ multiplex PCR reads. The table records some 140,000 distinct CDR3 sequences, approximately 95% of them present only once. Sequenced: CD8+ T cells from PBMCs. The receptors were sampled from a human donor with Susac syndrome.

The rearrangement uses TRBV19 and TRBJ1-1, with TRBD1 as a possible D gene (5 bases). The V gene's germline CDR1 is LNHDA and CDR2 SQIVND (reference sequence). The CDR3 is 15 amino acids. The V and J ends lost 3 bases and 1 base respectively, with 12 bases between them. Written as DNA, the CDR3 is TGTGCCAGTAGTATCGGGCAGGGCGGGAACACTGAAGCTTTCTTT. It codes for CASSIGQGGNTEAFF.

V is TRBV7-2 and J is TRBJ2-1, with no clear D. With 3 bases removed from V and 0 bases from J, the gap between germline ends came to 6 bases. The CDR3 length is 14 residues. Germline loops: CDR1 SGHTA, CDR2 FQGNSA. CDR3 residues: CASSFWSSYNEQFF. The CDR3 DNA reads as TGTGCCAGCAGCTTTTGGAGCTCCTACAATGAGCAGTTCTTC.

The V and J genes are TRBV3-1 and TRBJ2-3; 7 positions agree with TRBD1. Germline CDR1 is LGHDT and CDR2 is YNNKEL (reference sequence). The CDR3 length is 15 residues. Losses at the gene ends were 4 bases for V and 3 bases for J; bases not matched to a gene: 7. The DNA of the CDR3 is TGTGCCAGCAGCCGAGGGGGCGCTGGGACAGATACGCAGTATTTT. Protein: CASSRGGAGTDTQYF.

V and J are TRBV15 and TRBJ2-1, with 13 positions matching TRBD2. Per the germline V gene, CDR1 is LNHNV and CDR2 is YYDKDF (reference sequence). With 5 bases clipped from V and 6 bases from J, the junction kept 7 bases outside the gene matches. The CDR3 length is 16 residues. CDR3 protein: CATSVTSGRARNEQFF. The CDR3 DNA is TGTGCCACCAGCGTTACTAGCGGGAGGGCCCGCAATGAGCAGTTCTTC.

The chain combines TRBV10-3 with TRBJ1-1; no definite D call. Trimming cost V 10 bases and J 4 bases, with 13 bases left between them. The germline V gene encodes CDR1 ENHRY and CDR2 SYGVKD. The CDR3 runs 12 residues. The CDR3 here is CATRAVGTEAFF. CDR3 nucleotides: TGTGCCACCCGGGCGGTGGGCACTGAAGCTTTCTTT.

This clonotype was observed a single time. The V call is TRBV11-3, the J call TRBJ2-3; no reliable D call. The V end lost 1 base, the J end lost 3 bases, and 5 bases lay between the germline ends. This CDR3 comprises 13 residues. Per germline, CDR1 SGHNT and CDR2 YENEEA. The CDR3 DNA is TGTGCCAGCAGCTTAGCGGTGACAGATACGCAGTATTTT. Translated: CASSLAVTDTQYF.

The chain combines TRBV5-4 with TRBJ1-2; 8 positions match TRBD1. The CDR3 spans 13 residues. CDR1 is SGHNT and CDR2 is YYREEE in the germline V gene (reference sequence). Losses at the gene ends were 4 bases for V and 7 bases for J; bases not matched to a gene: 6. The CDR3 is CASSTDRDTGYTF. CDR3 bases: TGTGCCAGCAGCACGGACAGGGACACTGGCTACACCTTC.

The gene calls are TRBV6-5 and TRBJ2-7; TRBD2 agrees at 9 bases. This CDR3 contains 15 residues. Trimming at V came to 4 bases and at J to 2 bases, leaving 6 bases not matched to a gene. Germline V gene data show CDR1 as MNHEY and CDR2 as SVGAGI. CDR3 DNA: TGTGCCAGCAGTTCGGGACTAGCTTACCCCTACGAGCAGTACTTC. This gives the protein CASSSGLAYPYEQYF.

The rearrangement links TRBV29-1 to TRBJ2-1; 11 bases align to TRBD2. This CDR3 has 18 residues. V dropped 3 bases and J dropped 0; count of bases not matched to a gene: 10. CDR1 is SQVTM and CDR2 is ANQGSEA in the germline V gene. The CDR3 region is CSVESGTSGLHSYNEQFF. The CDR3 nucleotides are TGCAGCGTTGAGTCAGGGACTAGCGGACTCCACTCCTACAATGAGCAGTTCTTC.

The rearrangement links TRBV5-6 to TRBJ2-1, with TRBD2 identical over 7 bases. Trimming cost V 4 bases and J 7 bases; bases outside gene matches: 8. Germline CDR1 reads SGHDT; CDR2 reads YYEEEE. The CDR3 loop spans 14 amino acids. CDR3: CASSGWGGRNEQFF. CDR3 DNA: TGTGCCAGCAGCGGCTGGGGGGGACGAAATGAGCAGTTCTTC.

The chain couples TRBV4-2 to TRBJ2-1; 7 nucleotides align to TRBD2. CDR3 length: 15 amino acids. Germline CDR1 reads LGHNA; CDR2 reads YNFKEQ. V shed 0 bases, J shed 7 bases, and the junction held 6 bases outside the gene matches. CDR3 region: CASSQDQAGYNEQFF. In DNA form, the CDR3 reads TGTGCCAGCAGCCAAGATCAAGCGGGATATAATGAGCAGTTCTTC.

The chain recombines TRBV2 with TRBJ1-5; 8 bases align to TRBD1. With V trimmed by 7 bases and J by 1 base, 3 bases remained unmatched. The length of the CDR3 is 14 residues. CDR1 SNHLY and CDR2 FYNNEI come from the germline V gene. CDR3 amino acids: CASTGGSSNQPQHF. As DNA, the CDR3 is TGTGCCAGCACAGGGGGCTCGAGCAATCAGCCCCAGCATTTT.

The chain uses TRBV9 and TRBJ1-3; D is unresolved. Trimming removed 0 bases at V and 2 bases at J, with 9 bases between. The CDR3 totals 15 residues. Germline CDR1 SGDLS, CDR2 YYNGEE. The CDR3 bases are TGTGCCAGCAGCGTAGAAGCGGGTACTGGAAACACCATATATTTT. Translation gives CASSVEAGTGNTIYF. Combining the CDR3 with reference TRBV9 and TRBJ1-3 gives the whole variable domain DSGVTQTPKHLITATGQRVTLRCSPRSGDLSVYWYQQSLDQGLQFLIQYYNGEERAKGNILERFSAQQFPDLHSELNLSSLELGDSALYFCASSVEAGTGNTIYFGEGSWLTVV.

The V gene is TRBV14, the J gene TRBJ1-3, with 7 bases that match TRBD1. The CDR3 totals 15 residues. CDR1 SGHDN and CDR2 FVKESK come from the germline V gene. V lost 4 bases to trimming and J lost 4 bases; unmatched junction nucleotides: 7. The CDR3: CASSRQGWDGNTIYF. The CDR3 DNA follows: TGTGCCAGCAGCCGACAGGGCTGGGACGGAAACACCATATATTTT.

The chain couples TRBV13 to TRBJ1-5; D uncertain. Trimming took 0 bases from V and 3 from J, leaving 15 bases between them. Germline CDR1 is PRHDT and CDR2 is FYEKMQ (reference sequence). The CDR3 is 17 residues long. CDR3 sequence reads: CASSLGLAEEDNQPQHF. CDR3 nucleotides: TGTGCCAGCAGCTTAGGCTTGGCGGAGGAGGACAATCAGCCCCAGCATTTT.

The rearrangement uses TRBV4-1 and TRBJ1-2; 8 positions match TRBD1. With V trimmed by 2 bases and J by 1 base, 9 bases remained unmatched. This CDR3 has 17 residues. Germline values: CDR1 MGHRA, CDR2 YSYEKL. The CDR3 nucleotides read TGCGCCAGCAGCCAATGGGCTCCGGGACAGGATAACTATGGCTACACCTTC. It specifies CASSQWAPGQDNYGYTF.

V and J are TRBV24-1 and TRBJ2-1; perhaps TRBD1 as D (5 bases). This CDR3 contains 14 residues. Germline values: CDR1 KGHDR, CDR2 SFDVKD. Between the trimmed V and J ends, which lost 3 bases and 6 bases, there was a span of 11 bases. The CDR3 region has the DNA TGTGCCACCAGTGATACAGGCTGGGGCAATGAGCAGTTCTTC. Protein product: CATSDTGWGNEQFF.

The genes are TRBV12-5 and TRBJ2-5; TRBD1 is a possible D gene (6 bases). Trimming took off 6 bases at V and 1 base at J, with 18 bases between the two ends. The CDR3 loop spans 16 amino acids. Germline-derived CDR1 and CDR2 are LGHNT and FRNRAP. In nucleotides, the CDR3 is TGTGCTAGTGGACACGACAGGAGACCATTCCAAGAGACCCAGTACTTC. Translating gives CASGHDRRPFQETQYF.